Following are 12 T cell receptor beta chains from one sample sequenced in a study of blood T cell repertoires in COVID-19 (dated by TCRdb to the early 2020s). Library creation used the immunoSEQ multiplex PCR assay. TCRdb took this table from immuneACCESS and kept in-frame rearrangements with V and J called. Such tables lack part of the clones; where checked against another copy, unresolved V genes explain under half of the gap, and the rest is unexplained. The sample profile shows hundreds of thousands of clones; roughly 85% of them were found once. The leading ten clones occupy around 5.5% of the sample. Material for sequencing was peripheral blood. The receptor source for this set is a man over 45 with COVID-19, enrolled during active disease.

The genes are TRBV6-5 and TRBJ1-2; D gene ambiguous. Trimming left V 8 bases short and J 8 bases short, with 18 bases between. Germline V lookup: CDR1 MNHEY, CDR2 SVGAGI. The CDR3 contains 13 residues. Here the CDR3 reads CASGGQRVGGYTF. The CDR3 bases are TGTGCCAGCGGCGGCCAGAGGGTGGGCGGCTACACCTTC.

This clone was counted a few times. The chain joins TRBV3-1 (or the pseudogene TRBV3-2) to TRBJ1-5; no reliable D call. The germline CDR1 and CDR2 sequences are LGHDT and YNNKEL (reference sequence). This CDR3 is built from 14 residues. Trimming left V 1 base short and J 5 bases short, with 9 bases between. In DNA, the CDR3 is TGTGCCAGCAGCCAAGGTTTGAGAGATCAGCCCCAGCATTTT. Translated: CASSQGLRDQPQHF.

CDR3 amino acids: CASSQSSQSSGELFF. The CDR3 DNA reads as TGCGCCAGCAGTCAATCGTCACAGTCCTCCGGGGAGCTGTTTTTT. This chain uses TRBV23-1 with TRBJ2-2; D is unclear. TRBV23-1 is annotated as an ORF whose role is uncertain. This CDR3 spans 15 amino acids. V lost 0 bases and J lost 6, with 11 bases in between.

V and J are TRBV19 and TRBJ2-1, with 9 bases that match TRBD1. Germline CDR1 reads LNHDA; CDR2 reads SQIVND (reference sequence). There are 15 residues in the CDR3. With 5 bases clipped from V and 7 bases from J, the junction kept 9 bases outside the gene matches. CDR3: CASSWSGTGLNEQFF. The DNA of the CDR3 is TGTGCCAGTAGTTGGAGCGGGACAGGGCTAAATGAGCAGTTCTTC.

The chain combines TRBV27 with TRBJ2-7; 8 bases align to TRBD1. The CDR3 covers 16 residues. Germline loops: CDR1 MNHEY, CDR2 SMNVEV (reference sequence). Unmatched junction bases numbered 11, after V lost 4 bases and J lost 3 bases. CDR3 loop: CASSSLGTGRFYEQYF. The CDR3 DNA reads as TGTGCCAGCAGTTCATTGGGGACAGGACGATTCTACGAGCAGTACTTC.

This clone was found a few times. The chain combines TRBV4-3 with TRBJ2-2; 11 bases match TRBD2. This CDR3 is 15 amino acids long. The V gene's germline CDR1 is LGHNA and CDR2 YSLEER. With V trimmed by 3 bases and J by 5 bases, 2 bases remained unmatched. CDR3 DNA: TGCGCCAGCAGCCATGGACTAGCGGGTACCGGGGAGCTGTTTTTT. Translating gives CASSHGLAGTGELFF.

The chain carries TRBV7-3 and TRBJ2-3, with TRBD2 identical over 10 bases. Germline CDR1 and CDR2: SGHTA and FQGTGA. The CDR3 spans 13 residues. Losses at the gene ends were 5 bases for V and 6 bases for J; bases not matched to a gene: 2. The CDR3 DNA is TGTGCCAGCAGCGCGGGACTAGCGGATACGCAGTATTTT. This gives the protein CASSAGLADTQYF.

The chain joins TRBV6-5 to TRBJ2-2, with D unresolved. The CDR3 has 16 residues. The germline V gene encodes CDR1 MNHEY and CDR2 SVGAGI. The ends were cut back, 0 bases at V and 4 bases at J, with 12 bases in the middle. The CDR3 loop is CASSYSKEAGTGELFF. CDR3 bases: TGTGCCAGCAGTTACTCGAAGGAAGCAGGCACCGGGGAGCTGTTTTTT.

The rearrangement joins TRBV4-2 to TRBJ1-4, with 7 nucleotides matching TRBD1. In germline, CDR1 is LGHNA, CDR2 YNFKEQ. This CDR3 is built from 13 residues. V lost 11 bases to trimming and J lost 1 base; unmatched junction nucleotides: 4. CDR3 bases: TGTGCCTCGCAGGGGGGAACTAATGAAAAACTGTTTTTT. This sequence encodes CASQGGTNEKLFF.

This clone was observed a few times. The rearrangement links TRBV4-1 to TRBJ2-2, with D tentatively TRBD1 (6 bases). The V gene's germline CDR1 is MGHRA and CDR2 YSYEKL. The CDR3 has 15 amino acids. Trimming cost V 4 bases and J 0 bases, with 9 bases left between them. The CDR3 sequence: CASSPDSANTGELFF. CDR3 DNA: TGCGCCAGCAGCCCGGACAGCGCGAACACCGGGGAGCTGTTTTTT.

This CDR3 is CASSRFERRFGDEQFF. CDR3 bases: TGTGCCAGCAGCCGCTTCGAGAGAAGGTTCGGAGATGAGCAGTTCTTC. V and J are TRBV5-5 and TRBJ2-1; D gene uncertain. V was cut by 4 bases and J by 8 bases, with 22 bases left in between. In germline, CDR1 is SGHKS, CDR2 YYEKEE (reference sequence). The CDR3 covers 16 residues. The full variable domain, in which reference TRBV5-5 and TRBJ2-1 provide the parts outside the CDR3, is DAGVTQSPTHLIKTRGQQVTLRCSPISGHKSVSWYQQVLGQGPQFIFQYYEKEERGRGNFPDRFSARQFPNYSSELNVNALLLGDSALYLCASSRFERRFGDEQFFGPGTRLTVL.

This chain joins TRBV6-2 or TRBV6-3 and TRBJ2-7, with TRBD1 identical over 7 bases. This CDR3 is 14 amino acids long. Germline lookup yields CDR1 MNHEY and CDR2 SVGEGT. V gave up 6 bases and J gave up 4 bases; unmatched junction bases: 9. As DNA, the CDR3 is TGTGCCAGCAGCACCGGACAGGAGATTTACGAGCAGTACTTC. Its protein is CASSTGQEIYEQYF.